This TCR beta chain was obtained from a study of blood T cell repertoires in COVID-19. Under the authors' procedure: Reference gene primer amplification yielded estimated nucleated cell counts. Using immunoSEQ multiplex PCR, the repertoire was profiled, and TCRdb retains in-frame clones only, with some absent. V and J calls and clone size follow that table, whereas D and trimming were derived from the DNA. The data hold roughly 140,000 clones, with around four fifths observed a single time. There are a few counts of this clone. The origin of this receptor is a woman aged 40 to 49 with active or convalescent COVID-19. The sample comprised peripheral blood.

The CDR3 is CASSEEGGGTDTQYF. CDR3 DNA: TGTGCCAGCAGTGAGGAGGGAGGAGGGACAGATACGCAGTATTTT. V gene TRBV6-1 combines with J gene TRBJ2-3; TRBD2 might be the D (6 bases). This CDR3 has 15 residues. Germline-derived CDR1 and CDR2 are MNHNS and SASEGT. The V and J ends lost 3 bases and 3 bases respectively, with 13 bases between them.